The next 26 T cell receptor beta chains were all read from a single sample in a study of cytotoxic CD8 clonotypes in ibrutinib-treated CLL. The protocol was immunoSEQ multiplex PCR, while the TCRdb copy is restricted to in-frame clones and leaves out a portion. The table has some 300,000 clones, around four fifths seen once. This material consisted of PBMCs, taken before ibrutinib treatment. The receptors shown here come from a human donor with chronic lymphocytic leukemia.

The chain links TRBV19 to TRBJ2-3; maybe TRBD1 (5 bases). V dropped 5 bases and J dropped 0 bases, with 15 bases sitting between them. The CDR3 sequence is 16 residues long. Germline loops: CDR1 LNHDA, CDR2 SQIVND (reference sequence). CDR3 in amino acids: CASSFRPTVSTDTQYF. The CDR3 DNA reads as TGTGCCAGTAGTTTCCGACCGACAGTTAGCACAGATACGCAGTATTTT.

This clone has just one count. The gene calls are TRBV30 and TRBJ2-7; TRBD2 agrees at 8 bases. Germline CDR1 and CDR2: GTSNPN and SVGIG (reference sequence). The CDR3 length is 13 residues. Trimming removed 2 bases from V and 1 base from J; junction bases left unmatched: 1. CDR3 sequence reads: CAWSIAGSYEQYF. Here the CDR3 DNA reads TGTGCCTGGAGTATAGCGGGATCCTACGAGCAGTACTTC.

In DNA form, the CDR3 reads TGCAGCGTTGAAAATGATGTCAACTATGGCTACACCTTC. This sequence encodes CSVENDVNYGYTF. V gene TRBV29-1 combines with J gene TRBJ1-2; D unclear. Trimming shortened V by 2 bases and J by 2 bases, and 9 bases separated the two germline ends. The germline V gene encodes CDR1 SQVTM and CDR2 ANQGSEA. The CDR3 totals 13 residues.

The rearrangement uses TRBV25-1 and TRBJ2-7; D is possibly TRBD2 (5 bases). The germline gives CDR1 MGHDK, CDR2 SYGVNS. This CDR3 has 13 amino acids. Trimming cost V 3 bases and J 4 bases, with 10 bases left between them. The CDR3 DNA sequence: TGTGCCAGCAGTGAGGCGGGCCGATACGAGCAGTACTTC. It translates to CASSEAGRYEQYF.

The chain carries TRBV9 and TRBJ2-1, with 7 bases fitting TRBD2. V trimming: 5 bases; J trimming: 7 bases; junction bases outside the gene matches: 6. The length of the CDR3 is 13 residues. The V gene's germline CDR1 is SGDLS and CDR2 YYNGEE. DNA for the CDR3: TGTGCCAGCAGGATGGCGGGAGAGAATGAGCAGTTCTTC. Amino acid sequence: CASRMAGENEQFF. The entire variable domain, with the rest obtained from reference TRBV9 and TRBJ2-1, is as follows: DSGVTQTPKHLITATGQRVTLRCSPRSGDLSVYWYQQSLDQGLQFLIQYYNGEERAKGNILERFSAQQFPDLHSELNLSSLELGDSALYFCASRMAGENEQFFGPGTRLTVL.

Remarks on this clone: The same CDR3 is also encoded by other DNA sequences in this sample. This chain joins TRBV5-1 and TRBJ2-5; TRBD1 matches at 9 bases. This CDR3 contains 15 residues. V was pared by 1 base and J by 5 bases, with 6 bases of the junction left unmatched. Looked up from germline, CDR1 is SGHRS and CDR2 is YFSETQ. The CDR3 DNA reads TGCGCCAGCAGCTTGTCGGGACAGGGCGGGGAGACCCAGTACTTC. Protein: CASSLSGQGGETQYF. Using reference TRBV5-1 and TRBJ2-5 for the parts outside the CDR3, the full variable domain is KAGVTQTPRYLIKTRGQQVTLSCSPISGHRSVSWYQQTPGQGLQFLFEYFSETQRNKGNFPGRFSGRQFSNSRSEMNVSTLELGDSALYLCASSLSGQGGETQYFGPGTRLLVL.

This clone showed up just a few times. The genes are TRBV9 and TRBJ2-5, with a possible D match to TRBD2 (6 bases). The ends were cut back, 3 bases at V and 3 bases at J, with 15 bases in the middle. This CDR3 has 15 residues. Germline assignment: CDR1 SGDLS and CDR2 YYNGEE. The CDR3 spells CASSDHGTPKETQYF. DNA of the CDR3: TGTGCCAGCAGCGACCACGGGACTCCCAAAGAGACCCAGTACTTC.

The chain uses TRBV27 and TRBJ2-4; perhaps TRBD1 as D (6 bases). Germline CDR1 MNHEY, CDR2 SMNVEV (reference sequence). The CDR3 is 18 residues long. V was shortened by 0 bases and J by 0 bases, with 15 bases between the two germline ends. CDR3 nucleotides: TGTGCCAGCAGTTTATCCTGGGCAGGGGCTGTAGCCAAAAACATTCAGTACTTC. Its protein product is CASSLSWAGAVAKNIQYF.

The J gene is TRBJ2-7, the V gene TRBV13, with 7 bases that match TRBD1. With V trimmed by 5 bases and J by 1 base, 11 bases remained unmatched. The germline gives CDR1 PRHDT, CDR2 FYEKMQ (reference sequence). The CDR3 has 16 amino acids. CDR3 in amino acids: CASSLRQGGISYEQYF. The CDR3, as DNA: TGTGCCAGCAGCCTTAGACAGGGCGGAATTTCCTACGAGCAGTACTTC.

V and J are TRBV15 and TRBJ2-5; TRBD2 is a possible D gene (6 bases). The CDR3 runs 14 residues. Germline loops: CDR1 LNHNV, CDR2 YYDKDF (reference sequence). V was clipped by 5 bases and J by 5 bases, with 15 bases between them. CDR3 nucleotides: TGTGCCACCAGCGTCGGGAGCTTTGGGGAGACCCAGTACTTC. Translation gives CATSVGSFGETQYF.

The chain joins TRBV25-1 to TRBJ1-4; D gene ambiguous. With 1 base removed from V and 3 bases from J, the gap between germline ends came to 15 bases. In germline, CDR1 is MGHDK, CDR2 SYGVNS. The CDR3 consists of 17 residues. CDR3: CASSEWLPHTANEKLFF. In DNA, the CDR3 is TGTGCCAGCAGTGAATGGCTGCCCCACACGGCTAATGAAAAACTGTTTTTT. The whole variable domain, filled in from reference TRBV25-1 and TRBJ1-4, reads EADIYQTPRYLVIGTGKKITLECSQTMGHDKMYWYQQDPGMELHLIHYSYGVNSTEKGDLSSESTVSRIRTEHFPLTLESARPSHTSQYLCASSEWLPHTANEKLFFGSGTQLSVL.

The count of this clone is one. This chain uses TRBV7-2 with TRBJ2-7; D is uncertain. CDR1 is SGHTA, CDR2 FQGNSA, per germline. The V end was cut by 3 bases, the J end by 3 bases, with 9 bases between. The CDR3 contains 13 residues. CDR3 DNA sequence: TGTGCCAGCAGCTTGGCGACTTTCTACGAGCAGTACTTC. Translating it yields CASSLATFYEQYF.

The chain couples TRBV15 to TRBJ1-2, with 10 nucleotides matching TRBD1. Germline V gives CDR1 LNHNV, CDR2 YYDKDF (reference sequence). Germline trimming cut 0 bases from V and 6 bases from J; bases unmatched to any gene: 4. The CDR3 runs to 15 residues. The DNA of the CDR3 is TGTGCCACCAGCAGAGACCTGACAGGGGGCAATGGCTACACCTTC. It yields the protein CATSRDLTGGNGYTF.

The chain employs TRBV15 and TRBJ2-7, with TRBD2 as a possible D gene (6 bases). In germline, CDR1 is LNHNV, CDR2 YYDKDF (reference sequence). This CDR3 has 14 amino acids. The V and J ends lost 0 bases and 4 bases respectively, with 10 bases between them. The CDR3 sequence is CATSREPGAYEQYF. CDR3 sequence (DNA): TGTGCCACCAGCAGAGAGCCGGGAGCTTACGAGCAGTACTTC. Full variable domain (rest looked up from reference TRBV15 and TRBJ2-7): DAMVIQNPRYQVTQFGKPVTLSCSQTLNHNVMYWYQQKSSQAPKLLFHYYDKDFNNEADTPDNFQSRRPNTSFCFLDIRSPGLGDTAMYLCATSREPGAYEQYFGPGTRLTVT.

The V call is TRBV30, the J call TRBJ2-3, with TRBD1 identical over 7 bases. The CDR3 has 14 residues. CDR1 is GTSNPN and CDR2 is SVGIG in the germline V gene (reference sequence). V shed 5 bases, J shed 4 bases, and the junction held 9 bases outside the gene matches. The CDR3 DNA sequence: TGTGCCTGGGCCAACAGGGGTTTTGCAGATACGCAGTATTTT. Protein product: CAWANRGFADTQYF. Based on the CDR3 plus reference TRBV30 and TRBJ2-3, the full variable domain is SQTIHQWPATLVQPVGSPLSLECTVEGTSNPNLYWYRQAAGRGLQLLFYSVGIGQISSEVPQNLSASRPQDRQFILSSKKLLLSDSGFYLCAWANRGFADTQYFGPGTRLTVL.

The V call is TRBV27, the J call TRBJ2-2, with 9 bases fitting TRBD1. V lost 6 bases to trimming and J lost 1 base; unmatched junction nucleotides: 3. The CDR3 is 15 amino acids. Per the germline V gene, CDR1 is MNHEY and CDR2 is SMNVEV (reference sequence). The chain's CDR3 is CASRTGQGNTGELFF. CDR3 nucleotide sequence: TGTGCCAGCAGAACGGGACAGGGGAACACCGGGGAGCTGTTTTTT.

This clone was picked up one time. The rearrangement joins TRBV10-2 to TRBJ1-1; D is ambiguous. The CDR3 covers 13 residues. Germline V gene sequence: CDR1 WSHSY, CDR2 SAAADI. Trimming stripped 8 bases from V and 1 base from J, with 11 bases between. CDR3 DNA sequence: TGCGCCAGCGCCCCGAACAAGAACACTGAAGCTTTCTTT. Translation: CASAPNKNTEAFF.

The chain uses TRBV7-2 and TRBJ1-1; the D is unclear. Trimming removed 2 bases at V and 5 bases at J, with 12 bases between. The CDR3 totals 14 residues. Per germline, CDR1 SGHTA and CDR2 FQGNSA. The CDR3 sequence: CASSLPEGRTEAFF. CDR3 in DNA: TGTGCCAGCAGCTTACCCGAGGGTAGGACTGAAGCTTTCTTT.

This chain connects TRBV30 to TRBJ1-2, with unresolved D. CDR1 and CDR2 (germline): GTSNPN, SVGIG (reference sequence). The CDR3 runs 13 residues. V lost 8 bases and J lost 2, with 15 bases in between. The CDR3 protein is CARADNLNYGYTF. CDR3 nucleotides: TGTGCCCGCGCTGACAACCTCAACTATGGCTACACCTTC.

Only a few counts were recorded for this clone. The chain joins TRBV29-1 to TRBJ1-2; D ambiguous. From germline, CDR1 is SQVTM and CDR2 ANQGSEA. V lost 1 base and J lost 4, with 7 bases in between. The CDR3 is 12 amino acids. In DNA form, the CDR3 reads TGCAGCGTTGAAGGACCTGGCTATGGCTACACCTTC. Its protein product is CSVEGPGYGYTF.

The rearrangement joins TRBV2 to TRBJ2-1; the D is unclear. The CDR3 spans 13 residues. The V and J ends lost 1 base and 6 bases respectively, with 7 bases between them. Germline V gives CDR1 SNHLY, CDR2 FYNNEI. CDR3 coding DNA: TGTGCCAGCAGTGAAGTGGGGTCCAATGAGCAGTTCTTC. It translates to CASSEVGSNEQFF.

The genes are TRBV28 and TRBJ2-7; the D gene is possibly TRBD1 (6 bases). There are 15 residues in the CDR3. V lost 4 bases and J 3 bases, leaving 16 bases between the germline ends. CDR1 and CDR2 from the germline V gene are MDHEN and SYDVKM. The CDR3 protein is CASSSPGAVHYEQYF. Written as DNA, the CDR3 is TGTGCCAGCAGTTCTCCAGGGGCCGTCCACTACGAGCAGTACTTC.

This clone was counted a single time. V usage is TRBV7-9 and J usage is TRBJ2-7; D perhaps matches TRBD1 (5 bases). Trimming removed 8 bases at V and 5 bases at J, with 13 bases between. CDR1 is SEHNR and CDR2 is FQNEAQ in the germline V gene (reference sequence). The CDR3 consists of 12 residues. CDR3 in DNA: TGTGCCAGCTGGCAGGGCTCAAACGAGCAGTACTTC. It yields the protein CASWQGSNEQYF.

The chain links TRBV19 to TRBJ2-1; maybe TRBD2 (6 bases). The V gene's germline CDR1 is LNHDA and CDR2 SQIVND (reference sequence). CDR3 length equals 15 residues. V lost 2 bases to trimming and J lost 6 bases, with 14 bases between them. CDR3 in amino acids: CASSILAAGGNEQFF. The DNA of the CDR3 is TGTGCCAGTAGTATATTAGCGGCAGGTGGCAATGAGCAGTTCTTC.

The rearrangement uses TRBV6-5 and TRBJ2-3; D is possibly TRBD2 (5 bases). CDR1 and CDR2 (germline): MNHEY, SVGAGI. The CDR3 has 15 amino acids. With 6 bases removed from V and 0 bases from J, the gap between germline ends came to 13 bases. CDR3 sequence reads: CASSPTSTSTDTQYF. CDR3 DNA sequence: TGTGCCAGCAGCCCAACTAGTACTAGCACAGATACGCAGTATTTT.

In its sample, this clone was seen once. The rearrangement links TRBV14 to TRBJ2-5, with a possible D match to TRBD2 (6 bases). Trimming pared 5 bases from V and 5 bases from J, leaving 21 bases between. Germline loops: CDR1 SGHDN, CDR2 FVKESK. This CDR3 is 16 amino acids long. The CDR3 region is CASSTVSGGYLETQYF. The CDR3 DNA is TGTGCCAGCAGCACGGTGAGCGGAGGGTACCTTGAGACCCAGTACTTC.